The 11 T cell receptor beta chains given below trace back to one sample, sequenced in a study of cytomegalovirus exposure and HLA in healthy donors. The primer mix had 60 Vbeta and 13 Jbeta primers. TCRdb's table, derived via immunoSEQ multiplex PCR, lists solely in-frame clones and lacks some. Among 150,000 to 200,000 clones listed, roughly 79% were seen once. Material for sequencing was PBMCs. These receptors all stem from a woman in her 50s in good health and CMV-seropositive.

This clone was detected only a few times. This chain uses TRBV7-6 with TRBJ1-1; D not resolved. Germline loops: CDR1 SGHVS, CDR2 FNYEAQ. The CDR3 is 15 residues long. The V end was cut by 1 base, the J end by 1 base, with 10 bases between. CDR3 protein: CASSLVPGGNTEAFF. The CDR3 DNA reads as TGTGCCAGCAGCTTAGTTCCCGGCGGGAACACTGAAGCTTTCTTT.

The rearrangement uses TRBV29-1 and TRBJ2-7; D is uncertain. This CDR3 contains 10 residues. Germline V gene sequence: CDR1 SQVTM, CDR2 ANQGSEA. The V end lost 3 bases, the J end lost 3 bases, and 3 bases lay between the germline ends. CDR3 coding DNA: TGCAGCGTTGACATCTACGAGCAGTACTTC. Residues: CSVDIYEQYF.

The V and J genes are TRBV28 and TRBJ2-5; 8 nucleotides match TRBD2. This CDR3 is built from 17 residues. The germline CDR1 and CDR2 sequences are MDHEN and SYDVKM. The V segment lost 6 bases and the J segment 5 bases; nucleotides outside the gene matches: 17. The CDR3 sequence: CASRRSRGSGEGETQYF. CDR3 coding DNA: TGTGCCAGCAGGCGCTCTCGGGGTAGCGGGGAGGGGGAGACCCAGTACTTC.

Written as DNA, the CDR3 is TGTGCCAGCAGCACATTAGCGGGGAGACTCTCTGGGGCCAACGTCCTGACTTTC. Translation gives CASSTLAGRLSGANVLTF. The chain combines TRBV21-1 with TRBJ2-6; TRBD2 is the table's D call and was not checked against the DNA. TRBV21-1 is a pseudogene. The CDR3 contains 18 residues.

This rearrangement joins TRBV19 to TRBJ1-5; 8 bases are shared with TRBD1. The V gene's germline CDR1 is LNHDA and CDR2 SQIVND (reference sequence). The CDR3 is 13 residues long. Trimming at V came to 5 bases and at J to 7 bases, leaving 4 bases not matched to a gene. CDR3 DNA: TGTGCCAGTAGTCAGGGGGCGCGGCAGCCCCAGCATTTT. It codes for CASSQGARQPQHF.

In its sample, this clone was seen a few times. The V gene is TRBV4-3, the J gene TRBJ1-4, with a possible D match to TRBD1 (5 bases). Germline CDR1 reads LGHNA; CDR2 reads YSLEER. The CDR3 loop spans 14 amino acids. V was trimmed by 0 bases and J by 8 bases, leaving 10 bases between them. CDR3 DNA sequence: TGCGCCAGCAGCCAAGATAGGGGTCGGGAAAAACTGTTTTTT. As protein: CASSQDRGREKLFF.

This clone was observed a few times. This chain joins TRBV27 and TRBJ2-7; 16 bases are a match to TRBD2. The length of the CDR3 is 21 residues. Germline values: CDR1 MNHEY, CDR2 SMNVEV (reference sequence). After removal of 6 bases from V and 4 bases from J, the junction contained 21 bases not matched to a gene. As DNA, the CDR3 is TGTGCCAGCAGAAAATATCCCGGGACTAGCGGGAGGGCCGGTCTCTCGTACGAGCAGTACTTC. Its translation: CASRKYPGTSGRAGLSYEQYF.

The rearrangement joins TRBV5-4 to TRBJ2-2; 15 bases are shared with TRBD2. The V and J ends lost 4 bases and 6 bases, in that order; junction bases with no gene match: 4. CDR3 size: 16 residues. Germline V CDR1 and CDR2: SGHNT, YYREEE (reference sequence). This CDR3 reads CASSMGLAGGAGELFF. The CDR3 DNA follows: TGTGCCAGCAGCATGGGACTAGCGGGGGGAGCCGGGGAGCTGTTTTTT.

The chain combines TRBV18 with TRBJ2-5; D unresolved. V was clipped by 2 bases and J by 7 bases, with 11 bases between them. From germline, CDR1 is KGHSH and CDR2 LQKENI. This CDR3 region has 13 residues. The CDR3 nucleotides are TGTGCCAGCTCACCAGAATCTAGTTCGACCCAGTACTTC. This sequence encodes CASSPESSSTQYF. Combining the CDR3 with reference TRBV18 and TRBJ2-5 gives the whole variable domain NAGVMQNPRHLVRRRGQEARLRCSPMKGHSHVYWYRQLPEEGLKFMVYLQKENIIDESGMPKERFSAEFPKEGPSILRIQQVVRGDSAAYFCASSPESSSTQYFGPGTRLLVL.

The chain joins TRBV7-3 to TRBJ2-3; 7 bases align to TRBD1. The CDR3 totals 16 residues. Germline trimming cut 4 bases from V and 7 bases from J; bases unmatched to any gene: 14. Germline values: CDR1 SGHTA, CDR2 FQGTGA. The CDR3 reads CASSSTGMYPQNTQYF. CDR3 nucleotides: TGTGCCAGCAGCTCGACAGGGATGTACCCACAGAATACGCAGTATTTT. Looking up the rest from reference TRBV7-3 and TRBJ2-3 gives the full variable domain: GAGVSQTPSNKVTEKGKYVELRCDPISGHTALYWYRQSLGQGPEFLIYFQGTGAADDSGLPNDRFFAVRPEGSVSTLKIQRTERGDSAVYLCASSSTGMYPQNTQYFGPGTRLTVL.

This sequence joins TRBV5-4 and TRBJ2-1; 8 bases match TRBD1. This CDR3 region has 15 residues. Per the germline V gene, CDR1 is SGHNT and CDR2 is YYREEE (reference sequence). The V gene end was trimmed by 4 bases and the J gene end by 7 bases; junction bases not matched to a gene: 10. The CDR3 DNA follows: TGTGCCAGCAGCATCGCCCGGACAGGGACGAATGAGCAGTTCTTC. This sequence encodes CASSIARTGTNEQFF.